Below, 9 T cell receptor beta chains from the same sample are listed, as sequenced in a study of regulatory T cells in long-lasting Graves disease. Arm-PCR of CDR3 regions and iRepertoire HTBI primers were the basis on which TCR beta libraries were built. TCRdb reanalysed the multiplex PCR reads using MiXCR and keeps one entry per CDR3 protein. This sample yields fewer than 400,000 distinct CDR3 sequences, of which under 25% are seen a single time; more than 20% belongs to the top ten. Time point defined: persistent/refractory GD, antithyroid drugs over 5 years with positive TRAb. Preparation of the TCR library used RNA extracted from PBMCs. The material sequenced was peripheral blood mononuclear cells (PBMCs), taken when the disease was refractory, from a patient treated with antithyroid drugs. The receptors derive from a female donor with Graves disease.

As for this clonotype: A junction boundary mismatches the germline segment, possibly from a read error. V usage is TRBV6-5 and J usage is TRBJ2-7, with 10 bases identical to TRBD2. CDR1 is MNHEY and CDR2 is SVGAGI in the germline V gene. The CDR3 is 15 residues long. CDR3 DNA: TGTGCCAGCAGTTATCTAGCGGGAGTTTCCCACGAGCAGCACTTC. This gives the protein CASSYLAGVSHEQHF.

At least ten counts were recorded for this clonotype. The rearrangement joins TRBV7-2 to TRBJ2-7; the D is unclear. This CDR3 spans 12 amino acids. The germline V gene encodes CDR1 SGHTA and CDR2 FQGNSA. V lost 4 bases, J lost 2 bases, and 6 bases lay in between. CDR3: CASSSDPYEQYF. CDR3 DNA sequence: TGTGCCAGCAGCTCTGATCCCTACGAGCAGTACTTC.

This clonotype was seen ten or more times. The J gene is TRBJ2-2, the V gene TRBV7-8, with TRBD1 identical over 9 bases. V trimming: 6 bases; J trimming: 4 bases; junction bases outside the gene matches: 6. CDR1 and CDR2 (germline): SGHVS, FQNEAQ. The CDR3 is 15 residues long. CDR3 protein: CASSPGQGATGELFF. The CDR3 region has the DNA TGTGCCAGCAGTCCGGGACAGGGCGCCACCGGGGAGCTGTTTTTT.

As regards this clonotype: One end of the junction varies from germline; a read error may be responsible. CDR3 amino acids: CAGSLLTGVTGELFF. DNA of the CDR3: TGTGCCGGCAGTCTTTTGACAGGGGTCACCGGGGAGCTGTTTTTT. The chain employs TRBV7-9 and TRBJ2-2; TRBD1 agrees at 8 bases. The CDR3 loop spans 15 amino acids. Germline V gene lookup returns CDR1 SEHNR and CDR2 FQNEAQ (reference sequence).

Concerning this clonotype itself: Possible read error: a much larger clone is one base away. The chain employs TRBV6-2 or TRBV6-3 and TRBJ2-7; D unresolved. This CDR3 is 12 amino acids long. Germline V gene lookup returns CDR1 MNHEY and CDR2 SVGEGT. V was trimmed by 4 bases and J by 6 bases, leaving 10 bases between them. CDR3 residues: CASSFSFGEQYF. For the CDR3, the DNA is TGTGCCAGCAGTTTTAGTTTTGGCGAGCAGTACTTC.

This clonotype was picked up many times. The chain uses TRBV2 and TRBJ2-5; 9 nucleotides line up with TRBD2. V dropped 8 bases and J dropped 5; count of bases not matched to a gene: 9. CDR1 SNHLY and CDR2 FYNNEI come from the germline V gene. CDR3 length: 14 amino acids. CDR3 nucleotides: TGTGCCAGCCGGATTAGCGGGAGTCAGGAGACCCAGTACTTC. Residues: CASRISGSQETQYF.

In this sample, this clonotype turned up many times. The V gene is TRBV6-1, the J gene TRBJ2-5; 7 bases are shared with TRBD2. The CDR3 is 11 amino acids. V lost 6 bases to trimming and J lost 5 bases; unmatched junction nucleotides: 0. From germline, CDR1 is MNHNS and CDR2 SASEGT. The DNA for the CDR3 is TGTGCCAGCAGCGGGAGGGAGACCCAGTACTTC. Translated, it gives CASSGRETQYF.

This clonotype was seen more than once but under ten times. The V gene is TRBV9, the J gene TRBJ1-4, with 7 positions matching TRBD1. The germline CDR1 and CDR2 sequences are SGDLS and YYNGEE. V was pared by 2 bases and J by 6 bases, with 4 bases of the junction left unmatched. The CDR3 is made up of 14 amino acids. The CDR3 DNA reads as TGTGCCAGCAGCGTCGTTGGGACAGATGAAAAACTGTTTTTT. It is translated as CASSVVGTDEKLFF. The entire variable domain, with the rest obtained from reference TRBV9 and TRBJ1-4, is as follows: DSGVTQTPKHLITATGQRVTLRCSPRSGDLSVYWYQQSLDQGLQFLIQYYNGEERAKGNILERFSAQQFPDLHSELNLSSLELGDSALYFCASSVVGTDEKLFFGSGTQLSVL.

This chain uses TRBV24-1 with TRBJ2-4; the match to TRBD1 covers 7 bases. Germline V gene sequence: CDR1 KGHDR, CDR2 SFDVKD. V lost 9 bases to trimming and J lost 0 bases; unmatched junction nucleotides: 7. The CDR3 has 15 amino acids. CDR3 DNA: TGTGCCACCTTGGGGACAGTAATAGCCAAAAACATTCAGTACTTC. Its protein is CATLGTVIAKNIQYF.